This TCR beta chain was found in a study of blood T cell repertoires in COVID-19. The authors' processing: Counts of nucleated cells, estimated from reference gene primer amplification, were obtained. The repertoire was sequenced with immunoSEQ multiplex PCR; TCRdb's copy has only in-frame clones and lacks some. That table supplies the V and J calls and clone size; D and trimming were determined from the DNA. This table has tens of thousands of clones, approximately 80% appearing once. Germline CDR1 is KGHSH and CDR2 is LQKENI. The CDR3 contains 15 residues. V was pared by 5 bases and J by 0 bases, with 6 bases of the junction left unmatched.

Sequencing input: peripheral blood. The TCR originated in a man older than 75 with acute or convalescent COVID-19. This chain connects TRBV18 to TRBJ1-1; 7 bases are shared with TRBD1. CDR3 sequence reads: CASSANGQVNTEAFF. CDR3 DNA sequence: TGTGCCAGCTCAGCAAACGGACAGGTGAACACTGAAGCTTTCTTT.